The entry that follows covers one T cell receptor beta chain sequence. Its antigen remains unidentified. The entry originates in a study of T-cell memory formation after mild COVID-19. Study details: TCR clustering was largely donor specific.

Deletions cut 0 bases from V and 4 bases from J, with 10 bases between. The CDR3 is 14 amino acids. Germline CDR1 reads MGHRA; CDR2 reads YSYEKL. With constant-segment primers, 5'RACE yielded cDNA libraries of TCR alpha and TCR beta that carried sample barcodes and UMIs. TCRdb called the 5' RACE reads again in MiXCR, with one record for every CDR3 protein. The data show 250,000 to 400,000 distinct CDR3 sequences, roughly an eighth seen once. Study observations and caveats: Among CD4+ contracting clones, most were CM and EM, and CD8+ ones EMRA. Clones that contracted from day 15 to 85 had balanced CD4/CD8; later expanders were CD4+ biased.

The chain has TRBV4-1 and TRBJ2-7; no clear D. The receptor was derived from a man younger than 30 who had mild COVID-19 (a few samples of this study predate the infection). Cell type and time point are not known. Sequencing used PBMCs or a T cell subset sorted from them (not recorded which). As DNA, the CDR3 is TGCGCCAGCAGCCAAGAATTCACGATGTACGAGCAGTACTTC. Translation gives CASSQEFTMYEQYF.